This T cell receptor (beta chain) was recorded in a study of blood T cell repertoires in COVID-19. Sequenced by immunoSEQ multiplex PCR; TCRdb stores in-frame clones only, minus some. The table has roughly 200,000 clones, 90% seen once. Trimming took off 9 bases at V and 2 bases at J, with 10 bases between the two ends. CDR3 length: 13 residues. Germline V gives CDR1 KGHDR, CDR2 SFDVKD. The chain carries TRBV24-1 and TRBJ1-5; possible D gene TRBD1, 5 bases. Source material: peripheral blood. This clonotype was obtained from a man aged 50 or older with acute or convalescent COVID-19. CDR3: CATSGGGNQPQHF. Written as DNA, the CDR3 is TGTGCCACCTCGGGGGGAGGCAATCAGCCCCAGCATTTT.